Below are 21 T cell receptor beta chains sequenced from a single sample in a study of T cells after yellow fever vaccination. TCRdb used MiXCR to reprocess the 5' RACE reads, holding one entry per CDR3 protein. The sample shows some 150,000 distinct CDR3 sequences, roughly 11% of them seen only once. The sequenced sample was CD8+ T cells sorted from PBMCs, obtained 15 days after the yellow fever booster vaccination. The receptors here all came from a young man who received the YFV17D yellow fever vaccine.

This clonotype appeared a few times. This rearrangement joins TRBV12-5 to TRBJ2-1; D is ambiguous. This CDR3 has 12 amino acids. V lost 4 bases, J lost 9 bases, and 10 bases lay in between. Germline V gene lookup returns CDR1 LGHNT and CDR2 FRNRAP. CDR3: CASGSSWVEQFF. Written as DNA, the CDR3 is TGTGCTAGTGGTTCTTCCTGGGTTGAGCAGTTCTTC.

The table lists this clonotype with a few counts. V usage is TRBV9 and J usage is TRBJ2-7; D gene ambiguous. CDR1 and CDR2 from the germline V gene are SGDLS and YYNGEE. Between the trimmed V and J ends, which lost 0 bases and 3 bases, there was a span of 13 bases. This CDR3 is built from 15 residues. The CDR3 spells CASSVAYGPRYEQYF. CDR3 nucleotide sequence: TGTGCCAGCAGCGTAGCATACGGACCTCGCTACGAGCAGTACTTC.

This clonotype was seen ten or more times. This chain joins TRBV9 and TRBJ2-3; D gene unclear. Germline V lookup: CDR1 SGDLS, CDR2 YYNGEE. CDR3 size: 13 residues. Trimming took 3 bases from V and 2 from J, leaving 7 bases between them. DNA for the CDR3: TGTGCCAGCAGCGCGTGGGACACAGATACGCAGTATTTT. Translating gives CASSAWDTDTQYF.

This chain links TRBV18 with TRBJ2-1; D gene ambiguous. The end of the DNA fits TRBJ2-5 better, so the J call may be wrong. Germline V gene data show CDR1 as KGHSH and CDR2 as LQKENI. This CDR3 has 13 amino acids. The CDR3 DNA reads TGTGCCAGCTCACCACGGGGCCAAGAGACCCAGTACTTC. Amino acid sequence: CASSPRGQETQYF.

The rearrangement links TRBV11-2 to TRBJ2-7, with unresolved D. Between the trimmed V and J ends, which lost 7 bases and 0 bases, there was a span of 10 bases. Germline assignment: CDR1 SGHAT and CDR2 FQNNGV. This CDR3 contains 13 residues. In DNA form, the CDR3 reads TGTGCCAGCACCTTGGGGTACTCCTACGAGCAGTACTTC. Its protein product is CASTLGYSYEQYF.

J is TRBJ2-5 and V is TRBV5-1; maybe TRBD1 (5 bases). Per germline, CDR1 SGHRS and CDR2 YFSETQ. Trimming removed 0 bases from V and 3 bases from J, with 18 bases in between. The CDR3 consists of 17 residues. CDR3 sequence: CASSLALLTDQKETQYF. CDR3 nucleotides: TGCGCCAGCAGCTTGGCCCTCCTGACAGATCAGAAAGAGACCCAGTACTTC.

This clonotype has more than one count but fewer than ten. The chain joins TRBV12-5 to TRBJ2-2; TRBD2 is a possible D gene (5 bases). V was clipped by 3 bases and J by 0 bases, with 8 bases between them. The CDR3 is made up of 15 amino acids. Germline V gene lookup returns CDR1 LGHNT and CDR2 FRNRAP. CDR3 region: CASGLELANTGELFF. As DNA, the CDR3 is TGTGCTAGTGGTTTAGAACTAGCGAACACCGGGGAGCTGTTTTTT. The entire variable domain, with the rest obtained from reference TRBV12-5 and TRBJ2-2, is as follows: DARVTQTPRHKVTEMGQEVTMRCQPILGHNTVFWYRQTMMQGLELLAYFRNRAPLDDSGMPKDRFSAEMPDATLATLKIQPSEPRDSAVYFCASGLELANTGELFFGEGSRLTVL.

This clonotype occurred many times. The rearrangement links TRBV20-1 to TRBJ1-5; 7 positions agree with TRBD1. Trimming removed 0 bases from V and 2 bases from J; junction bases left unmatched: 13. CDR1 is DFQATT, CDR2 SNEGSKA, per germline (reference sequence). The CDR3 loop spans 18 amino acids. The CDR3 sequence: CSARDPVEGAIGNQPQHF. The CDR3 DNA reads as TGCAGTGCTAGAGATCCGGTTGAGGGGGCGATAGGCAATCAGCCCCAGCATTTT.

This clonotype was seen more than once but under ten times. The chain recombines TRBV30 with TRBJ2-1; the D gene is possibly TRBD1 (5 bases). The CDR3 spans 13 residues. The V gene's germline CDR1 is GTSNPN and CDR2 SVGIG (reference sequence). The ends were cut back, 8 bases at V and 2 bases at J, with 13 bases in the middle. CDR3 sequence (DNA): TGTGCCGGGTATGACAGCCCCTACAATGAGCAGTTCTTC. Its protein is CAGYDSPYNEQFF.

This clonotype has only a few counts. This rearrangement joins TRBV14 to TRBJ2-7, with D perhaps matching TRBD1 (5 bases). V dropped 4 bases and J dropped 7 bases, with 11 bases sitting between them. Per germline, CDR1 SGHDN and CDR2 FVKESK. The CDR3 has 12 amino acids. In DNA form, the CDR3 reads TGTGCCAGCAGCCCCCAGGGTGAAGAGCAGTACTTC. Translation gives CASSPQGEEQYF.

CDR3 sequence reads: CASSYWPGKANYGYTF. The CDR3 DNA is TGTGCCAGCAGTTACTGGCCGGGAAAGGCAAACTATGGCTACACCTTC. V is TRBV6-5 and J is TRBJ1-2; D unresolved. The CDR3 length is 16 residues. Germline CDR1 is MNHEY and CDR2 is SVGAGI. Trimming took 1 base from V and 2 from J, leaving 14 bases between them.

This clonotype was recorded a few times. The V gene is TRBV4-1, the J gene TRBJ1-3, with 11 bases that match TRBD1. The V gene end was trimmed by 3 bases and the J gene end by 2 bases; junction bases not matched to a gene: 6. The CDR3 runs 17 residues. Germline assignment: CDR1 MGHRA and CDR2 YSYEKL. CDR3 residues: CASSHGQGATAGNTIYF. CDR3 bases: TGCGCCAGCAGCCATGGACAGGGGGCGACGGCTGGAAACACCATATATTTT.

The sample holds a few counts of this clonotype. CDR3 region: CSASSLLRGSTDTQYF. CDR3 nucleotides: TGCAGTGCTAGTTCTCTTCTGCGGGGGAGCACAGATACGCAGTATTTT. The chain uses TRBV20-1 and TRBJ2-3, with 7 bases fitting TRBD2. V shed 3 bases and J 0 bases; nucleotides not matched to a gene: 9. Per germline, CDR1 DFQATT and CDR2 SNEGSKA (reference sequence). The CDR3 spans 16 residues.

This clonotype was counted only a few times. V is TRBV9 and J is TRBJ2-3; no definite D call. The germline V gene has CDR1 SGDLS and CDR2 YYNGEE. Trimming took 0 bases from V and 4 from J, leaving 12 bases between them. The CDR3 spans 15 residues. CDR3 in DNA: TGTGCCAGCAGCGTAGCGGCCCAGCCCGCAGATACGCAGTATTTT. It is translated as CASSVAAQPADTQYF.

The chain combines TRBV11-3 with TRBJ2-5, with 15 bases fitting TRBD2. V lost 5 bases to trimming and J lost 5 bases; unmatched junction nucleotides: 6. Germline CDR1 is SGHNT and CDR2 is YENEEA. The CDR3 is 16 residues long. CDR3 nucleotides: TGTGCCAGCAGCCTCCGGACTAGCGGGGGGGCGGAGACCCAGTACTTC. Translation: CASSLRTSGGAETQYF.

The V and J genes are TRBV7-8 and TRBJ1-2; perhaps TRBD1 as D (6 bases). This CDR3 comprises 15 residues. The germline gives CDR1 SGHVS, CDR2 FQNEAQ. Deletions cut 1 base from V and 5 bases from J, with 14 bases between. The CDR3 DNA sequence: TGTGCCAGCAGCTTAGAAGTCTTAGGGGGTTATGGCTACACCTTC. Translation: CASSLEVLGGYGYTF.

The V and J genes are TRBV12-5 and TRBJ1-2; 8 nucleotides match TRBD1. V shed 6 bases and J 3 bases; nucleotides not matched to a gene: 6. Germline CDR1 reads LGHNT; CDR2 reads FRNRAP. CDR3 size: 14 residues. The CDR3 DNA follows: TGTGCTAGTGGCACAGGGGGTTGGGACTATGGCTACACCTTC. Its protein is CASGTGGWDYGYTF.

This clonotype was counted only a few times. The V and J genes are TRBV4-1 and TRBJ1-1; maybe TRBD1 (5 bases). CDR3 length: 13 residues. CDR1 is MGHRA and CDR2 is YSYEKL in the germline V gene. Trimming shortened V by 3 bases and J by 12 bases, and 17 bases separated the two germline ends. Here the CDR3 reads CASSQSTGTITFF. CDR3 coding DNA: TGCGCCAGCAGCCAGAGCACAGGCACGATTACTTTCTTT.

V is TRBV2 and J is TRBJ2-7, with 12 bases fitting TRBD2. CDR1 is SNHLY, CDR2 FYNNEI, per germline. The CDR3 extends over 13 amino acids. J was trimmed by 6 bases and V by 4 bases; bases with no gene match: 1. CDR3 DNA sequence: TGTGCCAGCAGTGGACTAGCGGGGGCCGAGCAGTACGTC. Its translation is CASSGLAGAEQYV.

This clonotype has a handful of counts. The chain recombines TRBV7-9 with TRBJ2-5, with TRBD2 matching over 7 bases. In germline, CDR1 is SEHNR, CDR2 FQNEAQ (reference sequence). Losses at the gene ends were 6 bases for V and 5 bases for J; bases not matched to a gene: 9. The CDR3 spans 14 residues. The CDR3 region has the DNA TGTGCCAGCAGACAGCGGGACGACTTGGAGACCCAGTACTTC. Encoded protein: CASRQRDDLETQYF.

The V gene is TRBV6-5, the J gene TRBJ1-5; 7 nucleotides line up with TRBD1. V was clipped by 6 bases and J by 4 bases; unmatched bases: 6. Germline V CDR1 and CDR2: MNHEY, SVGAGI. The CDR3 totals 14 residues. CDR3 sequence: CASRYRGGNQPQHF. CDR3 coding DNA: TGTGCCAGCAGATACAGGGGCGGGAATCAGCCCCAGCATTTT.